This T cell receptor beta chain was recorded in a study of identical twins (dated by TCRdb to 2015 to 2016). General notes on the study: The study deep-sequenced TCR alpha and beta repertoires from monozygotic twins, unrelated adults of various ages and cord blood to test whether fetal clonotypes persist. To rule out contamination, the twin experiments were replicated at different times with different library preparation protocols. What the research found in general, with its limitations: Zero-insertion analyses could be partly confounded by invariant T cells such as MAIT and iNKT, although diverse VJ usage argued against such confounding for most clonotypes. Abundant cord blood beta clonotypes had fewer insertions, young adult naive repertoires showed a similar but weaker trend, and memory repertoires showed no such trend. Out-of-frame TCR alpha sequences shared between twins showed an excess of low generation-probability sequences compared with coincidental sharing between unrelated individuals. Because the same donors could not be followed over many years, the conclusions depended on cross-sectional statistical analysis. Recombination models systematically underestimated out-of-frame TCR alpha sharing in monozygotic twins but agreed with sharing between unrelated individuals. Excess twin sharing in beta out-of-frame sequences was weaker because fewer shared sequences lowered the signal-to-noise ratio.

With regard to this clonotype: Its recognized antigen is unknown. Base qualities are not provided; no much larger clone lies one nucleotide away.

Only healthy Caucasian donors were included. Three pairs of female monozygotic twins, all aged about 18 to 30 years, were included in the twin cohort. Positive isolation kits from Invitrogen were used to isolate CD4+ and CD8+ T cell populations. Including cysteine and phenylalanine, the CDR3 has 13 amino acids. Only CDR3 DNA remains: 39 bases, in frame from the first base. V is trimmed back by 7 bases and J by 8 bases, and the junction contains 9 bases that no gene match accounts for. Libraries were made using 5' RACE. Sequencing was performed on an Illumina HiSeq 2000. A universal primer binding site was added through template switching, and the final cDNA carried a unique molecular identifier so that TCR cDNA molecules could be counted accurately. Specific primers in the conserved constant-segment region were used to synthesize first-strand cDNA for the TCR alpha and beta chains. Each cDNA library was double barcoded, with a SMART-Mk sample barcode plus Illumina barcodes, to control for contamination. TruSeq adapter sequences, together with Illumina sample barcodes, were added in two successive PCR steps. The Illumina HiSeq platform was used with custom primers to sequence TCR alpha and beta cDNA libraries. The paper's processing steps were these. MiGEC was used to process raw reads and extract unique molecular identifiers, and MiXCR was used to find CDR3 positions. For each individual, recombination models were inferred using an EM algorithm with the repgenHMM and IGoR tools. The analysis of shared clonotypes was done with the tcR package in R, with sharing normalized by the product of cloneset sizes. To study raw recombination without the effects of thymic and clonal selection, out-of-frame nonproductive sequences were analyzed. In TCRdb, the public reads were trimmed at Q25 with fastp and aligned with MiXCR, with productive beta chains retained. Every CDR3 protein is listed once, alongside the most common genes and DNA of its rows. The V and J calls follow TCRdb's processing rather than the paper's. This sample has around 490,000 distinct CDR3 sequences in its table, and about a fifth of those were observed once. The ten largest clones represent approximately 0.52% of the sample.

Another study also made use of these data, one on yellow fever vaccine responses in identical twins. The second paper states: The authors reported that the T cell response to vaccination in identical twins appeared partly convergent and partly personalized. Focusing on identical twins, the study followed the T cell clones that responded to the vaccine, and did so with precision.

This clonotype was obtained from a woman in her late teens or twenties in good health. Material: CD4+ T cells sorted from blood. The rearranged chain carries TRBV12-3 or TRBV12-4 and TRBJ1-2, with 8 junctional bases fitting TRBD1. In nucleotides, the sequence is TGTGCCAGCACCCTGCAGGGGGCGAGCGGCTACACCTTC. It specifies CASTLQGASGYTF.